This T cell receptor (beta chain) stems from a study of breast tumors, draining lymph nodes, adjacent tissues. The ends lost 3 bases at V and 7 bases at J; junction bases unmatched: 6. Germline CDR1 is MNHNS and CDR2 is SASEGT. CDR3 length: 13 amino acids. There are many counts of this clonotype. Its antigen is unknown. Samples came from axillary lymph nodes draining the breast cancer. Overall study results and limits: Compared with basal-like, luminal-like tumors shared significantly more repertoire with nontumor tissue. Tumor repertoires ranked between lymph nodes and nontumor tissue in diversity, with V and J gene preferences. Tumor T cell lymph node origin was a supported hypothesis, not proven.

TCRdb itself ran the multiplex PCR reads through MiXCR, one entry per CDR3 protein. The data contain roughly 80,000 distinct CDR3 sequences, approximately 19% of them singletons. The sequenced sample consisted of axillary lymph node tissue. The chain uses TRBV6-1 and TRBJ2-7; 7 nucleotides match TRBD2. The origin of this receptor is a female donor with breast cancer. Some clones in this sample may be carry-over from other donors' samples. The CDR3 DNA is TGTGCCAGCAGTGACGCGGGAGATGGGGAGCAGTACTTC. This sequence encodes CASSDAGDGEQYF.